Listed below are T cell receptor beta chains from one sample, sequenced in a study of OX40 agonist ivuxolimab in advanced cancers. Method: immunoSEQ multiplex PCR; TCRdb's copy keeps in-frame clones and lacks some. The sample shows tens of thousands of clones, over 80% of them seen only once. The sample here was CD4+ or CD8+ T cells sorted from blood, taken in a trial of the OX40 agonist ivuxolimab. All receptors derive from an adult with an advanced solid tumor such as melanoma, head and neck, liver or kidney cancer. CDR3s include the opening cysteine and the closing phenylalanine or tryptophan.

TRBJ1-4,TRBV7-2,CASSLRGRGEKLFF
TRBJ2-3,TRBV13,CASSLAGASGTQYF
TRBJ1-4,TRBV27,CASRMPDTEKLFF
TRBJ2-1,TRBV5-1,CASSTGQSGDEQFF
TRBJ1-2,TRBV6-5,CASSYSGTGSYGYTF
TRBJ1-1,TRBV14,CASSPLEGNTEAFF
TRBJ2-6,TRBV6-5,CASSFGSGANVLTF
TRBJ2-3,TRBV6-5,CASSYSGSTDTQYF
TRBJ1-6,TRBV19,CASSIQGSTYNSPLHF
TRBJ1-2,TRBV11-2,CASSLGDGGYTF
TRBJ2-5,TRBV5-5,CASSLGVETQYF
TRBJ2-1,TRBV19,CATEGQGNYNEQFF
TRBJ2-7,TRBV5-1,CASSPRPLAGEEGFDEQYF
TRBJ2-1,TRBV7-6,CASSAGYRGPSYNEQFF
TRBJ2-3,TRBV28,CASSLTSGDTDTQYF
TRBJ1-6,TRBV6-6,CASSYSRDTQSSPLHF
TRBJ1-2,TRBV4-3,CASSQDGTTGGTEGYTF
TRBJ1-5,TRBV6-6,CASSWTGDSNQPQHF
TRBJ1-5,TRBV19,CASSISQNQPQHF
TRBJ2-5,TRBV12-5,CASGWLAGGRETQYF
TRBJ1-3,TRBV4-1,CASSQGGFENTIYF
TRBJ2-3,TRBV19,CASSMGTDTQYF
TRBJ2-7,TRBV25-1,CASSRRDKTYEQYF